This T cell receptor beta chain was captured in a study of human T cells and chemical hapten exposure. Overall study: Small differences in pooled library volume mainly drove the variation in TCR yields per sample.

MiXCR, run by TCRdb on the RACE reads, gives a single entry per CDR3 protein. Of 150,000 to 200,000 distinct CDR3 sequences listed, 20% to 25% are singletons. The time point: patch test 1, 2 weeks after DPC sensitization. Indicated treatment: therapeutic diphenylcyclopropenone sensitization with weekly scalp DPC. This TCR came from a woman in her fifties or sixties with alopecia areata. Some clones in this sample may be carry-over from other donors' samples. Sequencing used whole blood, obtained in connection with sensitization to the hapten diphenylcyclopropenone (DPC).

Here the CDR3 reads CAISESHGRPGNYGYTF. CDR3 DNA sequence: TGTGCCATCAGTGAGTCCCATGGCAGGCCGGGTAACTATGGCTACACCTTC. The genes are TRBV10-3 and TRBJ1-2; no reliable D call. This CDR3 is 17 amino acids long. Germline CDR1 ENHRY, CDR2 SYGVKD. V was clipped by 0 bases and J by 1 base, with 15 bases between them.